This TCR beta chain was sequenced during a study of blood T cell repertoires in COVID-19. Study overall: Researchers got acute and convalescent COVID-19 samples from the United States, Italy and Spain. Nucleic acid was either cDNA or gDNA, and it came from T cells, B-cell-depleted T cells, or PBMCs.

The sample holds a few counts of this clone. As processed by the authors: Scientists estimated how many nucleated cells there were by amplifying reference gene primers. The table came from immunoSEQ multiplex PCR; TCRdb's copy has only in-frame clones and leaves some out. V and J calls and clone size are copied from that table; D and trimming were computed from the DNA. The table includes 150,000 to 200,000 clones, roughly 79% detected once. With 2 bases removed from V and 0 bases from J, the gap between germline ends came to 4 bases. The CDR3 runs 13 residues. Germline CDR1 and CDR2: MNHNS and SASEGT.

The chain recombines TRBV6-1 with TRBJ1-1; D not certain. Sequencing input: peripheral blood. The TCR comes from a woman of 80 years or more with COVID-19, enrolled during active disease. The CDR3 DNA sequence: TGTGCCAGCAGTGAAACGGTGAACACTGAAGCTTTCTTT. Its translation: CASSETVNTEAFF.